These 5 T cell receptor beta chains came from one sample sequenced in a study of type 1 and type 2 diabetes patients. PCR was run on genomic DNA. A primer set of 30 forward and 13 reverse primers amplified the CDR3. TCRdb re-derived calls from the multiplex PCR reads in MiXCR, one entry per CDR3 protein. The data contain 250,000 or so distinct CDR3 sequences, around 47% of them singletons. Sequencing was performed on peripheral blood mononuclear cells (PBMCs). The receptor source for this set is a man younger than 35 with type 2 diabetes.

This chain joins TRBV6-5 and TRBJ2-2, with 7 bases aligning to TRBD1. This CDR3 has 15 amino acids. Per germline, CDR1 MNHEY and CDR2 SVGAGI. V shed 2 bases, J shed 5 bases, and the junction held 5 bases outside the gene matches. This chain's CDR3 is CASSYIPGQTGELFF. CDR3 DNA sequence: TGTGCCAGCAGTTACATTCCGGGACAGACCGGGGAGCTGTTTTTT.

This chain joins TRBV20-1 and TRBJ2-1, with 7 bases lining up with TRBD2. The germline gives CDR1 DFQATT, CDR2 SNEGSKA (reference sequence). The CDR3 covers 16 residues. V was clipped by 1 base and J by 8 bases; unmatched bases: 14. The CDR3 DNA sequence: TGCAGTGCTAGAGGCGCAACTAGCGAGGGGACTTATGAGCAGTTCTTC. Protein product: CSARGATSEGTYEQFF.

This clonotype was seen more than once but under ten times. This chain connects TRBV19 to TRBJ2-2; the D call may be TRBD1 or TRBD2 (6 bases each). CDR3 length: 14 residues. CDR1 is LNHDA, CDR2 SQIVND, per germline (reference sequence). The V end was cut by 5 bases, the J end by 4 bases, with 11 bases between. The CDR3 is CASSGGQPTGELFF. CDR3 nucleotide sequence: TGTGCCAGTAGTGGGGGGCAGCCCACCGGGGAGCTGTTTTTT.

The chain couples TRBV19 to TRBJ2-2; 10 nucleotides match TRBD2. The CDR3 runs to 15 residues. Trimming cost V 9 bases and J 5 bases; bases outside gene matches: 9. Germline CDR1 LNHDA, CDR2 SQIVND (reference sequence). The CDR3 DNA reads TGTGCCAGCAGCGTTACGGGACTAGCGACCGGGGAGCTGTTTTTT. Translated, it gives CASSVTGLATGELFF.

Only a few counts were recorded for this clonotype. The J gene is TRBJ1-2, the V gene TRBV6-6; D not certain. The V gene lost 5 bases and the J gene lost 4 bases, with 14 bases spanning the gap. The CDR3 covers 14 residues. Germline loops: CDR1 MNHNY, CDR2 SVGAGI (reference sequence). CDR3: CASSPDVTIYGYTF. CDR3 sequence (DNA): TGTGCCAGCAGTCCTGATGTAACTATCTATGGCTACACCTTC.